This passage covers 22 T cell receptor beta chains from one sample sequenced in a study of memory CD4+ T cells and cytomegalovirus serostatus. Method: immunoSEQ multiplex PCR; TCRdb's copy keeps in-frame clones and lacks some. The sample contains 50,000 or so clones, 65% to 85% of which appear only once. The sort gate was single viable CD3+CD4+CD8-CD45RO+ cells for memory CD4+ T cells. The sequencing sample was made of memory CD4+ T cells from blood. The origin of the receptors is an adult in good health and CMV-seronegative.

V usage is TRBV29-1 and J usage is TRBJ1-3; D possibly corresponds to TRBD1 (6 bases). Trimming shortened V by 4 bases and J by 0 bases, and 10 bases separated the two germline ends. CDR1 and CDR2 from the germline V gene are SQVTM and ANQGSEA. This CDR3 contains 14 residues. CDR3: CSVGRTDSGNTIYF. CDR3 sequence (DNA): TGCAGCGTTGGACGGACAGACTCTGGAAACACCATATATTTT.

The rearrangement links TRBV28 to TRBJ1-5; 7 nucleotides match TRBD1. This CDR3 region has 17 residues. In germline, CDR1 is MDHEN, CDR2 SYDVKM. Trimming took 2 bases from V and 0 from J; bases not matched to a gene: 7. The CDR3 DNA follows: TGTGCCAGCAGTTTAGGGGACAGCTGGTATAGCAATCAGCCCCAGCATTTT. This translates into CASSLGDSWYSNQPQHF.

Written as DNA, the CDR3 is TGTGCCAGCAGCCCCGCCACAGGGGGCGGGCGTGAAAAACTGTTTTTT. Its protein product is CASSPATGGGREKLFF. The chain carries TRBV11-1 and TRBJ1-4; 9 bases map to TRBD1. The CDR3 covers 16 residues. The V gene end was trimmed by 5 bases and the J gene end by 7 bases; junction bases not matched to a gene: 11. The germline CDR1 and CDR2 sequences are SGHAT and FQDESV (reference sequence).

This clone showed up just once. The chain employs TRBV7-3 and TRBJ2-3; D gene unclear. V was pared by 4 bases and J by 0 bases, with 11 bases between. The germline V gene encodes CDR1 SGHTA and CDR2 FQGTGA. This CDR3 has 15 amino acids. The CDR3 is CASSYAARSTDTQYF. The DNA for the CDR3 is TGTGCCAGCAGCTACGCGGCCCGGAGCACAGATACGCAGTATTTT.

This clone has just a few counts. The chain recombines TRBV29-1 with TRBJ2-2, with D possibly being TRBD2 (6 bases). The CDR3 consists of 15 residues. Trimming removed 6 bases from V and 7 bases from J, with 21 bases in between. Germline lookup yields CDR1 SQVTM and CDR2 ANQGSEA. CDR3 DNA sequence: TGCAGCGTACAAGCCCCCGGAGGGTCTGGCGGGGAGCTGTTTTTT. The encoded protein is CSVQAPGGSGGELFF.

The chain joins TRBV5-1 to TRBJ1-2, with 8 nucleotides matching TRBD1. Germline loops: CDR1 SGHRS, CDR2 YFSETQ. The V gene end was trimmed by 2 bases and the J gene end by 3 bases; junction bases not matched to a gene: 6. This CDR3 is 15 amino acids long. The CDR3 sequence is CASSLGSTGDYGYTF. The DNA of the CDR3 is TGCGCCAGCAGCTTAGGGTCGACAGGGGACTATGGCTACACCTTC.

The V gene is TRBV6-1, the J gene TRBJ1-1, with D possibly being TRBD1 (6 bases). Germline loops: CDR1 MNHNS, CDR2 SASEGT. This CDR3 is 14 amino acids long. The V gene lost 2 bases and the J gene lost 7 bases, with 14 bases spanning the gap. The CDR3 here is CASSENRVQGEAFF. In DNA, the CDR3 is TGTGCCAGCAGTGAAAACAGGGTACAAGGTGAAGCTTTCTTT.

The chain employs TRBV27 and TRBJ1-6; D ambiguous. This CDR3 has 15 amino acids. V shed 4 bases and J shed 7 bases, with 14 bases lying between them. Germline-derived CDR1 and CDR2 are MNHEY and SMNVEV (reference sequence). CDR3 DNA sequence: TGTGCCAGCAGTTCCCGACAACTTACGAATTCACCCCTCCACTTT. This gives the protein CASSSRQLTNSPLHF.

The chain links TRBV2 to TRBJ2-3; 15 bases line up with TRBD2. The germline CDR1 and CDR2 sequences are SNHLY and FYNNEI. After removal of 8 bases from V and 6 bases from J, the junction contained 0 bases not matched to a gene. This CDR3 contains 13 residues. CDR3 in amino acids: CASGTSGGDTQYF. The CDR3 nucleotides read TGTGCCAGCGGGACTAGCGGGGGGGATACGCAGTATTTT.

This sequence joins TRBV7-2 and TRBJ1-1; TRBD1 matches at 9 bases. Germline V lookup: CDR1 SGHTA, CDR2 FQGNSA. CDR3 length: 12 residues. V was clipped by 8 bases and J by 11 bases; unmatched bases: 9. CDR3 coding DNA: TGTGCCAGCGCCAGGACAGGGGCGACGGCTTTCTTT. It yields the protein CASARTGATAFF.

The rearrangement links TRBV28 to TRBJ1-1, with D perhaps matching TRBD1 (5 bases). The CDR3 runs to 15 residues. Between the trimmed V and J ends, which lost 4 bases and 0 bases, there was a span of 12 bases. Germline CDR1 MDHEN, CDR2 SYDVKM. This CDR3 is CASSWGDRLNTEAFF. CDR3 nucleotides: TGTGCCAGCAGTTGGGGGGATCGGCTGAACACTGAAGCTTTCTTT.

V usage is TRBV6-5 and J usage is TRBJ1-3, with D possibly TRBD1 on 5 matching bases. Trimming cost V 7 bases and J 4 bases, with 14 bases left between them. The CDR3 is 14 residues long. Germline V gene sequence: CDR1 MNHEY, CDR2 SVGAGI. The DNA of the CDR3 is TGTGCCAGCACCTCTCGGGGCGCCGGAAACACCATATATTTT. Protein sequence: CASTSRGAGNTIYF.

The V gene is TRBV2, the J gene TRBJ2-1, with 11 nucleotides matching TRBD1. Germline CDR1 reads SNHLY; CDR2 reads FYNNEI. CDR3 length: 18 amino acids. V lost 4 bases, J lost 6 bases, and 14 bases stayed unmatched. CDR3 amino acids: CASSVGGSGTGGSNEQFF. Written as DNA, the CDR3 is TGTGCCAGCAGTGTGGGAGGTTCTGGGACAGGGGGGTCCAATGAGCAGTTCTTC.

The J gene is TRBJ2-6, the V gene TRBV7-2; D remains unclear. The V gene's germline CDR1 is SGHTA and CDR2 FQGNSA. The CDR3 loop spans 15 amino acids. Deletions cut 0 bases from V and 2 bases from J, with 5 bases between. CDR3 DNA sequence: TGTGCCAGCAGCTTAGCCGAAACTGGGGCCAACGTCCTGACTTTC. This sequence encodes CASSLAETGANVLTF.

This clone was counted once. The chain couples TRBV30 to TRBJ1-4; D remains unclear. Trimming removed 4 bases from V and 7 bases from J, with 19 bases in between. CDR3 size: 15 residues. Germline V CDR1 and CDR2: GTSNPN, SVGIG (reference sequence). The CDR3 bases are TGTGCCTGGACCCGCCCTAGGAGGGTTGGTGAAAAACTGTTTTTT. It yields the protein CAWTRPRRVGEKLFF.

CDR3 loop: CASSIGRDRVRDGYTF. In DNA form, the CDR3 reads TGTGCCAGTAGTATAGGTCGGGACAGGGTAAGAGACGGCTACACCTTC. The chain couples TRBV19 to TRBJ1-2; 9 bases agree with TRBD1. V was pared by 1 base and J by 8 bases, with 11 bases of the junction left unmatched. CDR3 length: 16 amino acids. The germline V gene encodes CDR1 LNHDA and CDR2 SQIVND (reference sequence).

This chain links TRBV5-4 with TRBJ2-2; possible D gene TRBD2, 6 bases. Germline CDR1 is SGHNT and CDR2 is YYREEE (reference sequence). V lost 0 bases and J 1 base, leaving 10 bases between the germline ends. This CDR3 comprises 16 residues. The CDR3 loop reads CASSLAGGGNTGELFF. For the CDR3, the DNA is TGTGCCAGCAGCTTGGCCGGGGGAGGGAACACCGGGGAGCTGTTTTTT.

This chain connects TRBV5-4 to TRBJ1-1, with D unclear. Trimming left V 4 bases short and J 5 bases short, with 15 bases between. Germline values: CDR1 SGHNT, CDR2 YYREEE (reference sequence). CDR3 length: 14 amino acids. DNA of the CDR3: TGTGCCAGCAGCCGTTCGATGGGCCAGACTGAAGCTTTCTTT. This codes for CASSRSMGQTEAFF.

The V and J genes are TRBV19 and TRBJ2-6; 8 bases line up with TRBD1. V lost 6 bases, J lost 4 bases, and 14 bases stayed unmatched. CDR3 length: 18 amino acids. Germline values: CDR1 LNHDA, CDR2 SQIVND (reference sequence). Written as DNA, the CDR3 is TGTGCCAGTAGCCGCCCCGGGACAGGAAGGGTCGGGGCCAACGTCCTGACTTTC. It specifies CASSRPGTGRVGANVLTF.

The chain recombines TRBV5-4 with TRBJ1-2, with TRBD1 matching over 11 bases. Germline CDR1 SGHNT, CDR2 YYREEE (reference sequence). CDR3 length equals 14 residues. The V gene end was trimmed by 3 bases and the J gene end by 4 bases; junction bases not matched to a gene: 2. This chain's CDR3 is CASSSGTGGYGYTF. As DNA, the CDR3 is TGTGCCAGCAGCTCCGGGACAGGGGGCTATGGCTACACCTTC.

The chain has TRBV5-4 and TRBJ2-3; unclear D gene. V was shortened by 1 base and J by 0 bases, with 6 bases between the two germline ends. CDR3 length: 14 residues. Germline V lookup: CDR1 SGHNT, CDR2 YYREEE (reference sequence). Here the CDR3 reads CASSLSGSTDTQYF. The CDR3 DNA follows: TGTGCCAGCAGCTTGTCCGGAAGCACAGATACGCAGTATTTT. The full variable domain, rest sourced from reference TRBV5-4 and TRBJ2-3, is ETGVTQSPTHLIKTRGQQVTLRCSSQSGHNTVSWYQQALGQGPQFIFQYYREEENGRGNFPPRFSGLQFPNYSSELNVNALELDDSALYLCASSLSGSTDTQYFGPGTRLTVL.

The J gene is TRBJ1-2, the V gene TRBV7-9; D is unresolved. Trimming left V 1 base short and J 3 bases short, with 3 bases between. Per germline, CDR1 SEHNR and CDR2 FQNEAQ (reference sequence). This CDR3 has 12 amino acids. The CDR3 here is CASSLVDYGYTF. CDR3 bases: TGTGCCAGCAGCTTAGTGGACTATGGCTACACCTTC.